These 8 T cell receptor beta chains were all obtained from the same sample, sequenced in a study of blood T cell repertoires in COVID-19. Clones were read by immunoSEQ multiplex PCR, and TCRdb kept only the in-frame ones, dropping some. The table shows 200,000 to 250,000 clones, with 82% occurring only once. The specimen was peripheral blood. Receptors were obtained from a woman of 80 years or more with COVID-19, enrolled during active disease.

The chain carries TRBV5-1 and TRBJ2-7; TRBD2 aligns across 10 bases. J gave up 3 bases and V 0 bases, and 3 bases lay outside the gene matches. The CDR3 totals 15 residues. Germline values: CDR1 SGHRS, CDR2 YFSETQ. The CDR3 DNA sequence: TGCGCCAGCAGCTTGGCGGCTAGCGGGAGCTACGAGCAGTACTTC. Translating gives CASSLAASGSYEQYF.

This rearrangement joins TRBV12-3 or TRBV12-4 to TRBJ1-1; D remains unclear. There are 12 residues in the CDR3. V shed 3 bases and J shed 8 bases, with 10 bases lying between them. CDR3 sequence reads: CASSFREAEAFF. The DNA of the CDR3 is TGTGCCAGCAGTTTTCGGGAGGCCGAAGCTTTCTTT.

This clone turned up a few times. The rearrangement joins TRBV29-1 to TRBJ1-2; TRBD1 matches at 7 bases. The germline V gene encodes CDR1 SQVTM and CDR2 ANQGSEA. There are 13 residues in the CDR3. The trim removed 3 bases at V and 7 bases at J, leaving 8 bases unmatched. CDR3 residues: CSVDPDRVSGYTF. The CDR3, as DNA: TGCAGCGTTGATCCCGACAGGGTCTCTGGCTACACCTTC.

This sequence joins TRBV9 and TRBJ1-1; D remains unclear. This CDR3 spans 15 amino acids. V was cut by 0 bases and J by 0 bases, with 9 bases left in between. CDR1 is SGDLS and CDR2 is YYNGEE in the germline V gene. The CDR3 DNA follows: TGTGCCAGCAGCGTAGTCAGCGGAATGAACACTGAAGCTTTCTTT. This encodes CASSVVSGMNTEAFF.

J is TRBJ2-1 and V is TRBV12-5; 8 nucleotides align to TRBD2. The CDR3 totals 13 residues. Germline assignment: CDR1 LGHNT and CDR2 FRNRAP. V was clipped by 5 bases and J by 6 bases; unmatched bases: 3. The CDR3 loop is CASGRAGVNEQFF. DNA for the CDR3: TGTGCTAGTGGTCGAGCGGGGGTCAATGAGCAGTTCTTC.

The chain joins TRBV6-5 to TRBJ1-1, with unresolved D. CDR1 is MNHEY, CDR2 SVGAGI, per germline. The CDR3 is 13 residues long. Trimming left V 8 bases short and J 4 bases short, with 14 bases between. The DNA of the CDR3 is TGTGCCAGCTCCTCGGGAGTTGGCACTGAAGCTTTCTTT. Translation gives CASSSGVGTEAFF.

This clone was recorded at least ten times. Other DNA sequences in the same sample also yield this CDR3. The rearrangement uses TRBV6-5 and TRBJ1-2; TRBD1 matches at 9 bases. After removal of 2 bases from V and 8 bases from J, the junction contained 6 bases not matched to a gene. The germline V gene has CDR1 MNHEY and CDR2 SVGAGI. The CDR3 is 14 amino acids. CDR3 sequence: CASSYTGQGSGYTF. The DNA of the CDR3 is TGTGCCAGCAGTTACACGGGACAGGGAAGCGGCTACACCTTC.

This chain joins TRBV4-2 and TRBJ1-3; D unresolved. Trimming cost V 3 bases and J 3 bases, with 9 bases left between them. This CDR3 is built from 14 residues. The germline V gene has CDR1 LGHNA and CDR2 YNFKEQ. The CDR3 protein is CASSQFGVGNTIYF. CDR3 DNA: TGTGCCAGCAGCCAGTTCGGGGTTGGAAACACCATATATTTT.